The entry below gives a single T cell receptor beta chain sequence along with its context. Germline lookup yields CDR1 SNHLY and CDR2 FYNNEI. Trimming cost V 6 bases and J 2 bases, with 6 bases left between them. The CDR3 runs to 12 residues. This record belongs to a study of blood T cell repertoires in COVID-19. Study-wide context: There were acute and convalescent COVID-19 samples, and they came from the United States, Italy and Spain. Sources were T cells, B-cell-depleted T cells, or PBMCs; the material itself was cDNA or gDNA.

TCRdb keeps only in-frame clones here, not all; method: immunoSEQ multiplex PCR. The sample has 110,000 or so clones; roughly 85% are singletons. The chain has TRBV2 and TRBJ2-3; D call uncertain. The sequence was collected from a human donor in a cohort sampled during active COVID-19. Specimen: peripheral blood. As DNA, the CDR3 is TGTGCCAGCAGCCTTATCACAGATACGCAGTATTTT. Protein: CASSLITDTQYF.